This is a list of T cell receptor beta chains from one sample in a study of cytomegalovirus exposure and HLA in healthy donors. Libraries were prepared by immunoSEQ multiplex PCR; TCRdb keeps only in-frame clonotypes and omits some of them. The sample has a few hundred thousand clones, over 70% seen once. The sequenced material came from PBMCs. The source is a woman in her thirties in good health and CMV-seropositive. The CDR3 runs from the conserved cysteine through the conserved F or W.

TRBV5-4 | CASSLRTGDGYTF
TRBV7-2 | CASSLGLGDYEQYF
TRBV6-6 | CASSPTGLGYTF
TRBV4-1 | CASSHIIPREGSNTEAFF
TRBV6-1 | CASSESRGRGSGELFF
TRBV4-1 | CASSQVQTANYGYTF
TRBV11-3 | CASSLGPKLETQYF
TRBV4-2 | CASSQATGTGSEKLFF
TRBV28 | CASNPGGRGSYEQYF
TRBV11-3 | CASSLAPDLKNEQFF
TRBV6-1 | CASRLAGTDTQYF
TRBV5-1 | CASSLESSYEQYF
TRBV4-3 | CASSQVGQGAGNTIYF
TRBV9 | CASSVVLAGVVTGELFF
TRBV30 | CAWSPAGTGTSGRYTEAFF
TRBV15 | CATSRGEMSNQPQHF